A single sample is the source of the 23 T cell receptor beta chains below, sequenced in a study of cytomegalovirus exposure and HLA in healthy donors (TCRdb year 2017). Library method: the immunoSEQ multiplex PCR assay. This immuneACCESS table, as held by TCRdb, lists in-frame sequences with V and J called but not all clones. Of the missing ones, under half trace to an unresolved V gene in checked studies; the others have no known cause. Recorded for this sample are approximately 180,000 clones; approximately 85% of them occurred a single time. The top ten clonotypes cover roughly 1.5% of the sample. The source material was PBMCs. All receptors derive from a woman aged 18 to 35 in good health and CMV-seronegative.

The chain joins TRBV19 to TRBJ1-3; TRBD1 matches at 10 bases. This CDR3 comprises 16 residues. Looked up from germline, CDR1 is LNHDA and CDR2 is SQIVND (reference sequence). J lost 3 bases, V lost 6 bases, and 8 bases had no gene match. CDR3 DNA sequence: TGTGCCAGTAGGGCCGGGACAGGGGCTGGTGGAAACACCATATATTTT. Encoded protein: CASRAGTGAGGNTIYF. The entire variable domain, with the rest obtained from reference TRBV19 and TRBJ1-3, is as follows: DGGITQSPKYLFRKEGQNVTLSCEQNLNHDAMYWYRQDPGQGLRLIYYSQIVNDFQKGDIAEGYSVSREKKESFPLTVTSAQKNPTAFYLCASRAGTGAGGNTIYFGEGSWLTVV.

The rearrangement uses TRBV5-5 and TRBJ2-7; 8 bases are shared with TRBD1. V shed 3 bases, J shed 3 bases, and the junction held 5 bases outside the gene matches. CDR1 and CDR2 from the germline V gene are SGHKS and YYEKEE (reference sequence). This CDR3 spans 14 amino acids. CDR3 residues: CASSWGQDIYEQYF. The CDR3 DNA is TGTGCCAGCAGCTGGGGACAGGATATCTACGAGCAGTACTTC. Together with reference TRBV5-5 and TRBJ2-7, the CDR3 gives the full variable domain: DAGVTQSPTHLIKTRGQQVTLRCSPISGHKSVSWYQQVLGQGPQFIFQYYEKEERGRGNFPDRFSARQFPNYSSELNVNALLLGDSALYLCASSWGQDIYEQYFGPGTRLTVT.

The CDR3 is CASSQDLGVLNEQFF. The CDR3 bases are TGTGCCAGCAGCCAAGATCTGGGAGTCTTGAATGAGCAGTTCTTC. The chain couples TRBV4-2 to TRBJ2-1; TRBD2 is a possible D gene (5 bases). CDR1 and CDR2 from the germline V gene are LGHNA and YNFKEQ. The V end was cut by 0 bases, the J end by 7 bases, with 13 bases between. There are 15 residues in the CDR3.

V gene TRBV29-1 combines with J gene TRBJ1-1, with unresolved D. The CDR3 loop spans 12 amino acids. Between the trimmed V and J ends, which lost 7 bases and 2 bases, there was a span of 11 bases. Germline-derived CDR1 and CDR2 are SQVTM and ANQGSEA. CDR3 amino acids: CSGGLINTEAFF. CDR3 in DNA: TGCAGCGGAGGACTAATTAACACTGAAGCTTTCTTT.

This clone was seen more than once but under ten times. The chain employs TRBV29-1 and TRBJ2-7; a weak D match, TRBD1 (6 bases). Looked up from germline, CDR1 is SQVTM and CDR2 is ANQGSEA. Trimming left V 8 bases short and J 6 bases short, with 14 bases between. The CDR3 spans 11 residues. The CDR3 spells CSSTGKGEQYF. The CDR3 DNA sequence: TGCAGCTCGACAGGAAAGGGCGAGCAGTACTTC.

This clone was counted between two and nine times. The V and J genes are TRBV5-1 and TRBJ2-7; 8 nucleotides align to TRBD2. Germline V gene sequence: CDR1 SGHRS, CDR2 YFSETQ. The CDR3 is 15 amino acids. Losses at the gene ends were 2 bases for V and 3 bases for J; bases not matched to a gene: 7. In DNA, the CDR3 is TGCGCCAGCAGCTTTGGCGGGGGGAATAGCTACGAGCAGTACTTC. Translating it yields CASSFGGGNSYEQYF.

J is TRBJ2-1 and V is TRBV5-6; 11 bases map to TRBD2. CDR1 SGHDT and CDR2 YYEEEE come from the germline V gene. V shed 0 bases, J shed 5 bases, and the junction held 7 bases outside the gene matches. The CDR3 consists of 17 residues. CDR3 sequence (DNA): TGTGCCAGCAGCTTGGATAGACTAGCGGGAAACCACAATGAGCAGTTCTTC. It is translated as CASSLDRLAGNHNEQFF. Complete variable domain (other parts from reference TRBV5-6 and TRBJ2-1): DAGVTQSPTHLIKTRGQQVTLRCSPKSGHDTVSWYQQALGQGPQFIFQYYEEEERQRGNFPDRFSGHQFPNYSSELNVNALLLGDSALYLCASSLDRLAGNHNEQFFGPGTRLTVL.

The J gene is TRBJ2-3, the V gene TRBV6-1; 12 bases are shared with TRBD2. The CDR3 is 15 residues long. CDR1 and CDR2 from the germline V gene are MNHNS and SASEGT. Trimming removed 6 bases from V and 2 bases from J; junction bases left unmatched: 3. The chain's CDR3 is CASSGLAGTTDTQYF. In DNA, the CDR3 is TGTGCCAGCAGCGGACTAGCGGGAACCACAGATACGCAGTATTTT.

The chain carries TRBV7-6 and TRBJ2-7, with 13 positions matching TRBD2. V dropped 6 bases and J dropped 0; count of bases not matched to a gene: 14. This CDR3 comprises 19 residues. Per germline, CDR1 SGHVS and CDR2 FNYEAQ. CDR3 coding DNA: TGTGCCAGCAGTCCCGGAGGACTAGCGGGGGCCCCGAGCTCCTACGAGCAGTACTTC. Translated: CASSPGGLAGAPSSYEQYF.

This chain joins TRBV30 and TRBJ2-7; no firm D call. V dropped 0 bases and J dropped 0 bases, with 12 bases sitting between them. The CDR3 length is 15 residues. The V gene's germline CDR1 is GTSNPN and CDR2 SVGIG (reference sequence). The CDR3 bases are TGTGCCTGGAGTGTCGAACAGACGCACTCCTACGAGCAGTACTTC. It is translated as CAWSVEQTHSYEQYF.

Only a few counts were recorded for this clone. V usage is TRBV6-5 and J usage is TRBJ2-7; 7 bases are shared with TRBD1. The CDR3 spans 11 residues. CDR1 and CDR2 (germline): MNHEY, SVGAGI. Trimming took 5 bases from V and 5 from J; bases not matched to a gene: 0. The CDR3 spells CASSDRDEQYF. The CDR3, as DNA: TGTGCCAGCAGTGACAGGGACGAGCAGTACTTC.

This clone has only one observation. DNA for the CDR3: TGTGCCAGTAGTATAGGTGCGATAGACTATGGCTACACCTTC. It codes for CASSIGAIDYGYTF. The rearrangement joins TRBV19 to TRBJ1-2, with D hard to call. This CDR3 comprises 14 residues. V was clipped by 1 base and J by 3 bases, with 9 bases between them. Germline values: CDR1 LNHDA, CDR2 SQIVND (reference sequence). Based on the CDR3 plus reference TRBV19 and TRBJ1-2, the full variable domain is DGGITQSPKYLFRKEGQNVTLSCEQNLNHDAMYWYRQDPGQGLRLIYYSQIVNDFQKGDIAEGYSVSREKKESFPLTVTSAQKNPTAFYLCASSIGAIDYGYTFGSGTRLTVV.

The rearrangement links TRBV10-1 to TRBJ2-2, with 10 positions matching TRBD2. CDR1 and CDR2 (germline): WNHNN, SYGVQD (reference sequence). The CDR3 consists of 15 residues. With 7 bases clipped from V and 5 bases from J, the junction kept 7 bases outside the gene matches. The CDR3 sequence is CASKAGGLETGELFF. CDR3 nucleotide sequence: TGCGCCAGCAAAGCGGGGGGGCTAGAGACCGGGGAGCTGTTTTTT.

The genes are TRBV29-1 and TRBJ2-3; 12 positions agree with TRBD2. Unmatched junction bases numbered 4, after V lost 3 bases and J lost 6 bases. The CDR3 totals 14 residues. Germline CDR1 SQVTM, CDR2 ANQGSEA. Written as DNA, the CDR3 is TGCAGCGTTGACCTAGCGGGAGGGAAGGATACGCAGTATTTT. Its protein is CSVDLAGGKDTQYF.

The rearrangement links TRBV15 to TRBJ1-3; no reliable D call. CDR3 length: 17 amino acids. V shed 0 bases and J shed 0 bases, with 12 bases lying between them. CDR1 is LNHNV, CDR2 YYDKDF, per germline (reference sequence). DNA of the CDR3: TGTGCCACCAGCAGAGATCTAGGGAGACTCTCTGGAAACACCATATATTTT. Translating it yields CATSRDLGRLSGNTIYF.

CDR3 sequence reads: CASSSNRRQYF. The CDR3 nucleotides read TGTGCCAGCAGCTCCAACCGCAGGCAGTACTTC. This sequence joins TRBV11-2 and TRBJ2-7; no firm D call. Germline CDR1 is SGHAT and CDR2 is FQNNGV. The ends were cut back, 4 bases at V and 9 bases at J, with 10 bases in the middle. The CDR3 has 11 amino acids.

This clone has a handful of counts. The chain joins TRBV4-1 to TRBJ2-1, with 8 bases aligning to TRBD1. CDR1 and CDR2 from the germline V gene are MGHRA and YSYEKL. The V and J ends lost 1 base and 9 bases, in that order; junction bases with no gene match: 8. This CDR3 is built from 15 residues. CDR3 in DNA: TGCGCCAGCAGCCAAGTCCCGACAGGGGAGATTGAGCAGTTCTTC. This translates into CASSQVPTGEIEQFF.

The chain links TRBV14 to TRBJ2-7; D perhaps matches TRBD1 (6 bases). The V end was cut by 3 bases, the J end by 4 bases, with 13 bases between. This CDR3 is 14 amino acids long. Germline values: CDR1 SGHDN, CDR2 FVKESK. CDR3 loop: CASSQHVTGYEQYF. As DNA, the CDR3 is TGTGCCAGCAGCCAGCATGTTACAGGGTACGAGCAGTACTTC.

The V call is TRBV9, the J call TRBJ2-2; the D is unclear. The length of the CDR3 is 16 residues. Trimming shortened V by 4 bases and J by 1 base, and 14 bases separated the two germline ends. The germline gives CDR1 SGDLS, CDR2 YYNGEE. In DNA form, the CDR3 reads TGTGCCAGCAGCCTAGACCTAGGTCGGAACACCGGGGAGCTGTTTTTT. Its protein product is CASSLDLGRNTGELFF.

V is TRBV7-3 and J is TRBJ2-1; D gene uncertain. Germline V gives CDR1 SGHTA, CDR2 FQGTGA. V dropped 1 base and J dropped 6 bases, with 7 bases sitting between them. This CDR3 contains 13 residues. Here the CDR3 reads CASSLIPINEQFF. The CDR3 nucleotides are TGTGCCAGCAGCTTAATTCCCATCAATGAGCAGTTCTTC.

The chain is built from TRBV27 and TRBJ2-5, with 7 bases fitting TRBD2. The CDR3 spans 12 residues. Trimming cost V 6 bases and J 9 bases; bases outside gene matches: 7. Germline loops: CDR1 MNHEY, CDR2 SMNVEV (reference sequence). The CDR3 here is CASSLKRGPQYF. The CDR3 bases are TGTGCCAGCAGCCTAAAGCGGGGACCCCAGTACTTC.

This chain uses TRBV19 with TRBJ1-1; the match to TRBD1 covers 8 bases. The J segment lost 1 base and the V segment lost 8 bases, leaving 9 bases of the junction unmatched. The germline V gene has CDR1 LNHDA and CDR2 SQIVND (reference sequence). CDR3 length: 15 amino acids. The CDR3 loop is CASHPDRGRNTEAFF. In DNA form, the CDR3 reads TGTGCCAGTCATCCCGACAGGGGACGGAACACTGAAGCTTTCTTT.

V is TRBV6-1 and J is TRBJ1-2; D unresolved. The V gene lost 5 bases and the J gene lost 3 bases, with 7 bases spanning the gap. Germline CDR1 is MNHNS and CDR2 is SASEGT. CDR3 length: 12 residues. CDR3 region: CASSPQDYGYTF. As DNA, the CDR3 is TGTGCCAGCAGTCCCCAGGACTATGGCTACACCTTC.